This T cell receptor (beta chain) was sequenced for a study of blood T cell repertoires in COVID-19. Overall study: Researchers got acute and convalescent COVID-19 samples from the United States, Italy and Spain. From T cells, B-cell-depleted T cells, or PBMCs came the material, which was cDNA or gDNA.

The authors' processing: Amplified reference gene primers provided the basis for estimating nucleated cell counts. Sequencing used immunoSEQ multiplex PCR; TCRdb keeps in-frame clones, though not all of them. V, J and clone size were drawn from that table, and D and trimming were deduced from the DNA. The sample gives about 280,000 clones, roughly 87% of which show up once; approximately 8.5% is in the top ten. This clone was counted only a few times. With 1 base removed from V and 1 base from J, the gap between germline ends came to 8 bases. CDR3 length equals 15 residues. Germline V CDR1 and CDR2: SGHVS, FQNEAQ.

This TCR came from a man aged 18 to 35 with active or convalescent COVID-19. The sample comprised peripheral blood. The chain has TRBV7-8 and TRBJ1-5, with no clear D. The CDR3 nucleotides read TGTGCCAGCAGCTTAGACGGGAAGAGCAATCAGCCCCAGCATTTT. Encoded protein: CASSLDGKSNQPQHF.